Described below is a single TCR beta chain sequence and its context. Its antigen is still unknown. Populations obtained by sorting all exceeded 95% purity. With 8 bases removed from V and 4 bases from J, the gap between germline ends came to 17 bases. Germline CDR1 LGHNA, CDR2 YNFKEQ. The CDR3 sequence is 14 residues long. These data belong to a study of beta chain features in type 1 diabetes. For the study at large: Healthy donors resembled patients in age, gender and cell yields. Findings and limits, study-wide: Researchers reported that naive, central memory and Treg TCRB repertoires appeared more similar in patients than in healthy donors. Fewer insertions but more deletions were seen at VDJ junctions in type 1 diabetes patients.

The entirety of the isolated RNA underwent reverse transcription, so expressed TCRB transcripts were sequenced. Profiling relied on immunoSEQ multiplex PCR, and the TCRdb table lists in-frame clones only, not all of them. Of about 900,000 clones detected, about 17% appear once; the ten largest clones hold about 0.02%. This receptor was obtained from a woman aged 18 to 35 in good health. The sequenced material came from naive CD4+ T cells from blood. V usage is TRBV4-2 and J usage is TRBJ1-2; D gene unclear. CDR3 sequence (DNA): TGTGCCAGCGGAATGGAGCATGGGCGCTATGGCTACACCTTC. Residues: CASGMEHGRYGYTF.